This is a list of T cell receptor beta chains from one sample in a study of cytomegalovirus exposure and HLA in healthy donors. Sequenced by immunoSEQ multiplex PCR; TCRdb stores in-frame clones only, minus some. This table holds roughly 150,000 clones, about three quarters found once. Sample: PBMCs. The receptors stem from a male donor in good health and CMV-seronegative. Each CDR3 is given with its conserved first and last residue. A D gene is named only where the DNA matches it firmly. Only part of the rows carry a size: once, few, many, or a class if the clone is expanded.

clone_size,d_call,j_call,cdr3_length,v_call,cdr3_aa,cdr3_nt
.,.,TRBJ2-5,15,TRBV4-2,CASSQEGGRVETQYF,TGTGCCAGCAGCCAAGAGGGAGGTCGGGTAGAGACCCAGTACTTC
.,.,TRBJ2-3,15,TRBV9,CASSVDSGRSNTQYF,TGTGCCAGCAGCGTAGATAGCGGTCGTAGTAATACGCAGTATTTT
.,.,TRBJ2-5,16,TRBV30,CAWSVRGRTQGETQYF,TGTGCCTGGAGTGTAAGGGGTCGCACGCAAGGAGAGACCCAGTACTTC
.,.,TRBJ2-3,15,TRBV27,CASRLSGLEGDTQYF,TGTGCCAGCAGACTTAGTGGGCTGGAGGGAGATACGCAGTATTTT
.,.,TRBJ1-3,16,TRBV21-1,CASSPSERSSGNTIYF,TGTGCCAGCAGCCCCTCCGAGCGGAGCTCTGGAAACACCATATATTTT
few,.,TRBJ2-5,16,TRBV5-1,CASSLGGSVAGETQYF,TGCGCCAGCAGCTTGGGGGGAAGCGTAGCAGGGGAGACCCAGTACTTC
.,.,TRBJ2-1,14,TRBV5-4,CAAHRGGSYNEQFF,TGTGCCGCCCACAGGGGGGGCTCCTACAATGAGCAGTTCTTC
.,TRBD1,TRBJ2-7,15,TRBV4-3,CASSQGSGQGYEQYF,TGCGCCAGCAGCCAAGGTTCGGGACAGGGCTACGAGCAGTACTTC
once,TRBD1,TRBJ2-5,15,TRBV5-6,CASSLPTGDLGTQYF,TGTGCCAGCAGCCTCCCGACAGGGGACCTCGGGACCCAGTACTTC
.,.,TRBJ2-7,13,TRBV5-5,CASSRQASYEQYF,TGTGCCAGCAGTCGACAGGCCTCCTACGAGCAGTACTTC
.,TRBD1,TRBJ2-5,13,TRBV15,CATSRTGTGAQYF,TGTGCCACCAGCAGAACCGGGACAGGGGCCCAGTACTTC
.,TRBD1,TRBJ1-6,15,TRBV6-1,CASYKGQGLNSPLHF,TGTGCCAGCTATAAGGGACAGGGGCTAAATTCACCCCTCCACTTT
.,.,TRBJ2-7,14,TRBV11-3,CASSLGGRTYEQYF,TGTGCCAGCAGCTTGGGGGGGCGTACCTACGAGCAGTACTTC
.,TRBD1,TRBJ1-2,14,TRBV5-1,CASSPSQGAKGYTF,TGCGCCAGCAGCCCTTCCCAGGGGGCTAAGGGCTACACCTTC
.,.,TRBJ1-2,15,TRBV15,CATSRVRGSNYGYTF,TGTGCCACCAGCAGAGTTCGGGGGAGCAACTATGGCTACACCTTC
few,.,TRBJ1-2,12,TRBV6-5,CASSERSDGYTF,TGTGCCAGCAGTGAAAGAAGCGATGGCTACACCTTC
.,.,TRBJ2-7,12,TRBV29-1,CSVRLDPYEQYF,TGCAGCGTGAGACTTGATCCCTACGAGCAGTACTTC
.,TRBD2,TRBJ2-5,14,TRBV6-1,CASHKPGLPETQYF,TGTGCCAGCCATAAGCCGGGACTACCAGAGACCCAGTACTTC
.,.,TRBJ2-1,16,TRBV6-4,CASSDRDDTSYNEQFF,TGTGCCAGCAGTGATCGGGATGACACCTCCTACAATGAGCAGTTCTTC
.,TRBD1,TRBJ2-3,15,TRBV5-1,CASSRTGGGRDTQYF,TGCGCCAGCAGCAGGACAGGGGGCGGTAGAGATACGCAGTATTTT
.,.,TRBJ2-1,13,TRBV27,CASSLSRYNEQFF,TGTGCCAGCAGTTTATCGCGGTACAATGAGCAGTTCTTC
.,TRBD1,TRBJ1-6,16,TRBV19,CASSKIGTGVNSPLHF,TGTGCCAGTAGTAAGATAGGGACAGGGGTTAATTCACCCCTCCACTTT
.,.,TRBJ2-3,16,TRBV4-3,CASSQEGPSDTDTQYF,TGCGCCAGCAGCCAAGAGGGGCCTAGCGACACAGATACGCAGTATTTT